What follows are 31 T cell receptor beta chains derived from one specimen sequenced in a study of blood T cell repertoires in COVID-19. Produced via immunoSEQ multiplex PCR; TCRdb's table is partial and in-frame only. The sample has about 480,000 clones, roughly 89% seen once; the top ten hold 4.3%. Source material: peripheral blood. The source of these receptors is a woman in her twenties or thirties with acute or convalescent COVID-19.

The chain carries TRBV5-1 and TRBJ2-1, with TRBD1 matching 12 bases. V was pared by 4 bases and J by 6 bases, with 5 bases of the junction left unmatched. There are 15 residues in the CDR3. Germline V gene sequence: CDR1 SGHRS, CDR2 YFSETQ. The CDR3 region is CASSRPGQGANEQFF. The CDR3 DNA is TGCGCCAGCAGCCGACCGGGACAGGGGGCCAATGAGCAGTTCTTC.

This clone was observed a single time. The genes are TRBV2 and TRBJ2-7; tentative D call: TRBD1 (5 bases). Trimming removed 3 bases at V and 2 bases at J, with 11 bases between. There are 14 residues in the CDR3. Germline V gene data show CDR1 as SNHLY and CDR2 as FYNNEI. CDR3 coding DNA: TGTGCCAGCAGTGATGGCAGGGCGGCCTACGAGCAGTACTTC. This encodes CASSDGRAAYEQYF.

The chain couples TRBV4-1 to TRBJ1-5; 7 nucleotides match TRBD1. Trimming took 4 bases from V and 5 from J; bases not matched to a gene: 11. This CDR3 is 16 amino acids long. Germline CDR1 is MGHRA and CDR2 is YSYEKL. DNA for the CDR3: TGCGCCAGCAGCCGTCTTACAGGGGACTCACATCAGCCCCAGCATTTT. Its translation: CASSRLTGDSHQPQHF.

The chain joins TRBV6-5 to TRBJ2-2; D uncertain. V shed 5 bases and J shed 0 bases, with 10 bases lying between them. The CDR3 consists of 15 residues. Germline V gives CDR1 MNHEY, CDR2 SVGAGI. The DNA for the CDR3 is TGTGCCAGCAGTCCCCGGTATACGAACACCGGGGAGCTGTTTTTT. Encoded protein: CASSPRYTNTGELFF.

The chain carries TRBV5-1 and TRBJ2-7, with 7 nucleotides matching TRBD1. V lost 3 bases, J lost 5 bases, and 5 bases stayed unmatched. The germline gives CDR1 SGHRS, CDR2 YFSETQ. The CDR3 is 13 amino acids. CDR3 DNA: TGCGCCAGCAGCTCGACAGGGTCGCACGAGCAGTACTTC. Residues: CASSSTGSHEQYF.

The CDR3 region has the DNA TGTGCCAGCAGCTCAATGGACAGGGAGGACACCGGGGAGCTGTTTTTT. Translating it yields CASSSMDREDTGELFF. This chain links TRBV21-1 with TRBJ2-2; the D call TRBD1 from the table was never checked on the DNA. TRBV21-1 is given as a pseudogene. This CDR3 is built from 16 residues.

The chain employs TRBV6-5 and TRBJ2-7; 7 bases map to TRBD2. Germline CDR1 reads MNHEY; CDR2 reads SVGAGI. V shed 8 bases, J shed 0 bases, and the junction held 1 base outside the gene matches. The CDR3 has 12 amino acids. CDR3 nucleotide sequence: TGTGCCAGCGGGGGGGACTCCTACGAGCAGTACTTC. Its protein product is CASGGDSYEQYF.

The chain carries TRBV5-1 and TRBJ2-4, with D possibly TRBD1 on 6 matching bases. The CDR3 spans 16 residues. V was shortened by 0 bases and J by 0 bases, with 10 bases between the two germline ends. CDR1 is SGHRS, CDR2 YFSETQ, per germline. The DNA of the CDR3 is TGCGCCAGCAGCTTGGGCGACAGGAGAGCCAAAAACATTCAGTACTTC. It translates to CASSLGDRRAKNIQYF.

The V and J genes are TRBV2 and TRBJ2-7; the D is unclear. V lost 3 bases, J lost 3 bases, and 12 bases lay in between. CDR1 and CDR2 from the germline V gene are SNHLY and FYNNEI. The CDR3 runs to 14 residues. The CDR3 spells CASSESLNGYEQYF. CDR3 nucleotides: TGTGCCAGCAGTGAGTCTTTGAACGGCTACGAGCAGTACTTC.

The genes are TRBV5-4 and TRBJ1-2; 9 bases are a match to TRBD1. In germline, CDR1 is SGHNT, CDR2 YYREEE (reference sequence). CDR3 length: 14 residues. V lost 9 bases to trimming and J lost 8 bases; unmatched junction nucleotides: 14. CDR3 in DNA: TGTGCCACGCAAAACCCGGGACAGGGCGGGGGCTACACCTTC. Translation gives CATQNPGQGGGYTF.

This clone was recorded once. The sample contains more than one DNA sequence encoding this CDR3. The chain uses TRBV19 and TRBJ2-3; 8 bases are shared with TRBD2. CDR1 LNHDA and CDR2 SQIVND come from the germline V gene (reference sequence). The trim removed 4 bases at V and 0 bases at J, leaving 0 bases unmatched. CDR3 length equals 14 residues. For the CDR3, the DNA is TGTGCCAGTAGTAGCGGGGGGAGCACAGATACGCAGTATTTT. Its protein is CASSSGGSTDTQYF.

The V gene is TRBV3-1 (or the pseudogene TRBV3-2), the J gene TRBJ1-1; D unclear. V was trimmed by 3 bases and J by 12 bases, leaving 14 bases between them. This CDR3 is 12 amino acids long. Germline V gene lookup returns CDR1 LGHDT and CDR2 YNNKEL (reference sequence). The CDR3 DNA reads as TGTGCCAGCAGCCAGGCGAGGAGGGAGACTTTCTTT. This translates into CASSQARRETFF.

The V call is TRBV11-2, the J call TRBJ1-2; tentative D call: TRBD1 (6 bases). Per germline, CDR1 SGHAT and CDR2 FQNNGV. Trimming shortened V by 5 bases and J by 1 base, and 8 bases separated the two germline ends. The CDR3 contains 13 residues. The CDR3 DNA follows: TGTGCCAGCAGCCTGGACAGTAACTATGGCTACACCTTC. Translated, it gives CASSLDSNYGYTF.

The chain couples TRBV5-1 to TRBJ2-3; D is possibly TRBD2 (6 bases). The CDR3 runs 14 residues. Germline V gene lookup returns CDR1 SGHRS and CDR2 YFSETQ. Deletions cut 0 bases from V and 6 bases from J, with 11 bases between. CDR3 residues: CASSLEGRGDTQYF. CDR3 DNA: TGCGCCAGCAGCTTGGAGGGACGGGGGGATACGCAGTATTTT.

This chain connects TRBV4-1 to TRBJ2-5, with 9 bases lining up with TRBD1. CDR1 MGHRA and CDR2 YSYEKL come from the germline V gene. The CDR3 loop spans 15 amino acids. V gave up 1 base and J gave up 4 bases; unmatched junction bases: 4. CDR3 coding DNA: TGCGCCAGCAGCCAAGGGGACAGGGACTTAGAGACCCAGTACTTC. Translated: CASSQGDRDLETQYF.

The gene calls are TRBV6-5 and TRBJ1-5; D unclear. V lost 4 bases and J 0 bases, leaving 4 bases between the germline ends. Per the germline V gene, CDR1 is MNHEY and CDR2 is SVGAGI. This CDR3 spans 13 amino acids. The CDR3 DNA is TGTGCCAGCAGTTTTAATAGCAATCAGCCCCAGCATTTT. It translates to CASSFNSNQPQHF.

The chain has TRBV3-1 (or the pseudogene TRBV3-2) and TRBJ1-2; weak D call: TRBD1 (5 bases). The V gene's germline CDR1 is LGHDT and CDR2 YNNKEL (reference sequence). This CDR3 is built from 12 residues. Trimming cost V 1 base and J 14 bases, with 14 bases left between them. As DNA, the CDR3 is TGTGCCAGCAGCCAAGGGGGCGAGAGTCCTACCTTC. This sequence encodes CASSQGGESPTF.

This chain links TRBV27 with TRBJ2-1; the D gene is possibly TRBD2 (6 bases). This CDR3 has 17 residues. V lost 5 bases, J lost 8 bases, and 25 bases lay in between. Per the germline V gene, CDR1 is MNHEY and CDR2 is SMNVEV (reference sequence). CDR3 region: CASSDLNRDSFGDEQFF. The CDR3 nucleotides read TGTGCCAGCAGTGACCTCAACCGGGACTCCTTCGGGGATGAGCAGTTCTTC.

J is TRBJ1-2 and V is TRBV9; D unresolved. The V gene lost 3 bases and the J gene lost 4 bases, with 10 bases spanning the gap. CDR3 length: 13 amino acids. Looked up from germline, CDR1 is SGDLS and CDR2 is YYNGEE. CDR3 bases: TGTGCCAGCAGCGGCAGCAGCGGCTATGGCTACACCTTC. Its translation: CASSGSSGYGYTF.

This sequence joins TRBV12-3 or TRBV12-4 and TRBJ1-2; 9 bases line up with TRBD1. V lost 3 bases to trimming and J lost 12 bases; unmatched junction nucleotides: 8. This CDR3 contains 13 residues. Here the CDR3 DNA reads TGTGCCAGCAGTTTGTGGGACAGGGCTAGGAACACCTTC. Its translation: CASSLWDRARNTF.

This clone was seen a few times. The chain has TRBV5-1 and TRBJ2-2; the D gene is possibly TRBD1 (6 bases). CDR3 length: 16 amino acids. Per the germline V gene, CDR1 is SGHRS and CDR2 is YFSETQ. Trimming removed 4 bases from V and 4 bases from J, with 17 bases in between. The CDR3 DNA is TGCGCCAGCAGCCCGACCGGGACACAAACCACCGGGGAGCTGTTTTTT. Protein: CASSPTGTQTTGELFF.

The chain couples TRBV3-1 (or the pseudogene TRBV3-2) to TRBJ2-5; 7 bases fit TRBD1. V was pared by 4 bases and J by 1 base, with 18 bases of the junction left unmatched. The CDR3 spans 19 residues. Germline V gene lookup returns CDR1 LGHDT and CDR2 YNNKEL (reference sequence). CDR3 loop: CASSREVMTNRDSQETQYF. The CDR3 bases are TGTGCCAGCAGCCGAGAAGTGATGACAAATAGGGACAGCCAAGAGACCCAGTACTTC.

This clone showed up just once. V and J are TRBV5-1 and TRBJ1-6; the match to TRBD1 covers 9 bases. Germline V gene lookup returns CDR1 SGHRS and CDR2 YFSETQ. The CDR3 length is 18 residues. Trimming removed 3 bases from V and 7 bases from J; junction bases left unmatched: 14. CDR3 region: CASSSPYQHRGPNSPLHF. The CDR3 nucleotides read TGCGCCAGCAGCTCGCCGTACCAACACAGGGGGCCGAATTCACCCCTCCACTTT. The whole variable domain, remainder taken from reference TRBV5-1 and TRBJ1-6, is KAGVTQTPRYLIKTRGQQVTLSCSPISGHRSVSWYQQTPGQGLQFLFEYFSETQRNKGNFPGRFSGRQFSNSRSEMNVSTLELGDSALYLCASSSPYQHRGPNSPLHFGNGTRLTVT.

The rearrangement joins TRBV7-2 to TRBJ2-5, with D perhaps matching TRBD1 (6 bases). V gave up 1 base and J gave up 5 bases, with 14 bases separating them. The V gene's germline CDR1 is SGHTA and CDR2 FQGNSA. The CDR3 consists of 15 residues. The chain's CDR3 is CASSLVSGVGETQYF. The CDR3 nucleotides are TGTGCCAGCAGCTTAGTGTCAGGGGTCGGCGAGACCCAGTACTTC.

This CDR3 is CASSLASGRGAFTGELFF. CDR3 DNA sequence: TGTGCCAGCAGCTTAGCGTCCGGGCGGGGAGCCTTCACCGGGGAGCTGTTTTTT. The V gene is TRBV7-8, the J gene TRBJ2-2; tentative D call: TRBD2 (6 bases). V lost 0 bases and J 4 bases, leaving 18 bases between the germline ends. The CDR3 sequence is 18 residues long. Looked up from germline, CDR1 is SGHVS and CDR2 is FQNEAQ.

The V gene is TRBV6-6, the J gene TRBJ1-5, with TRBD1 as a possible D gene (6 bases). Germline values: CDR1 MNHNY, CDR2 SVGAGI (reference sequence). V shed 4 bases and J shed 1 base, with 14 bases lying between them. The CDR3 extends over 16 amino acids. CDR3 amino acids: CASSFRDKKSNQPQHF. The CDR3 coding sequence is TGTGCCAGCAGTTTCCGGGACAAAAAAAGCAATCAGCCCCAGCATTTT.

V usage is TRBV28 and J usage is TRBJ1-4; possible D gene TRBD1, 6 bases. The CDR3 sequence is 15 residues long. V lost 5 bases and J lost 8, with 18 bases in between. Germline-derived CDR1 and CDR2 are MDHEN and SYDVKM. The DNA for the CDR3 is TGTGCCAGCAGTCCCCAGGGCAGGGGAAAGGAAAAACTGTTTTTT. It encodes CASSPQGRGKEKLFF.

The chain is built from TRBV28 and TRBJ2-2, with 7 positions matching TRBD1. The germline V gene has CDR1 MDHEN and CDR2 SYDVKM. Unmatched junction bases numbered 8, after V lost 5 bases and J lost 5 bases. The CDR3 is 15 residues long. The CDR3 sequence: CASSPPGGRTGELFF. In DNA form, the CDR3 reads TGTGCCAGCAGTCCACCAGGGGGTCGGACCGGGGAGCTGTTTTTT.

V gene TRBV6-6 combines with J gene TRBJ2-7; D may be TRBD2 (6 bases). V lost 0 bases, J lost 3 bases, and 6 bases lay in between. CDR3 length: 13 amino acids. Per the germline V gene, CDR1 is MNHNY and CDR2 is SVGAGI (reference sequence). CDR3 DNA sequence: TGTGCCAGCAGTTACTCGCGGGGCTACGAGCAGTACTTC. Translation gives CASSYSRGYEQYF.

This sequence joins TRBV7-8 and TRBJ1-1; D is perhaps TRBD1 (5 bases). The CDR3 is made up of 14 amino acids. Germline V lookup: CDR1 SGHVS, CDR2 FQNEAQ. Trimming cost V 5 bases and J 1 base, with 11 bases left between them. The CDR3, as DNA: TGTGCCAGCAGCCGGCTAGGGGCGAACACTGAAGCTTTCTTT. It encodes CASSRLGANTEAFF.

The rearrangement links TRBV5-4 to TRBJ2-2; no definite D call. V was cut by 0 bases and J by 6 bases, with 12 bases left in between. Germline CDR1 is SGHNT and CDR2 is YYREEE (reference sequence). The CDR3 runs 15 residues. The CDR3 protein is CASSLARHPPGELFF. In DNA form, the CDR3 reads TGTGCCAGCAGCTTGGCCAGACATCCCCCCGGGGAGCTGTTTTTT.